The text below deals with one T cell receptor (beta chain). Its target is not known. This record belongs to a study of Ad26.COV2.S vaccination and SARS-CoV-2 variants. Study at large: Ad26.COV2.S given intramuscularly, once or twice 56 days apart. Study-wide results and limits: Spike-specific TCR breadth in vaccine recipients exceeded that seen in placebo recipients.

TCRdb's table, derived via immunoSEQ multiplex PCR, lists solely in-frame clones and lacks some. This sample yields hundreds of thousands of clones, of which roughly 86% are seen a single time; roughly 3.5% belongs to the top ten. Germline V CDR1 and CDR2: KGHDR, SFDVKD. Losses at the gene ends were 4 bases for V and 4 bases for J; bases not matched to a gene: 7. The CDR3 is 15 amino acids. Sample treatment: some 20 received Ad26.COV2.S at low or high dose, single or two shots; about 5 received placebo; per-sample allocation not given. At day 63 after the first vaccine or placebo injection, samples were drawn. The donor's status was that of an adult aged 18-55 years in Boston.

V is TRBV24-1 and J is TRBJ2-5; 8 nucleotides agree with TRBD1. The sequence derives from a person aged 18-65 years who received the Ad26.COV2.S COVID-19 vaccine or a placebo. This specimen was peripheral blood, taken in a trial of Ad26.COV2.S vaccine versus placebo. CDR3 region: CATSEGQGPRETQYF. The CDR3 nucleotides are TGTGCCACCAGTGAAGGACAGGGCCCCCGAGAGACCCAGTACTTC.